This T cell receptor beta chain derives from a study of T cell responses to AZD1222 COVID-19 vaccine. Sequencing was performed with immunoSEQ multiplex PCR; in TCRdb, only in-frame clones are kept and a portion is missing. The sample holds roughly 200,000 clones, about 92% seen once. V shed 7 bases and J 8 bases; nucleotides not matched to a gene: 6. The CDR3 is 12 amino acids. Germline CDR1 is MNHEY and CDR2 is SMNVEV (reference sequence). The sample consisted of peripheral blood, taken 28 days after the second dose of the MenACWY control vaccine. The TCR originated in an adult who received the MenACWY meningococcal vaccine as a control. The chain employs TRBV27 and TRBJ1-2; TRBD1 agrees at 8 bases. As DNA, the CDR3 is TGTGCCAGCAAGGACAGGGACCGAGGCTACACCTTC. It yields the protein CASKDRDRGYTF.